This T cell receptor beta chain was sequenced in a study of shared clonotypes between healthy human individuals. Overall study results and limits: Despite large depth, rarefaction showed incomplete sorted-subset sequencing. The sampled material consisted only of blood, and tissue repertoires are likely to differ. Clonotype sharing across a few donors was observed for around 5% of naive CD4 clonotypes.

Genomic DNA of each subset was evenly split across several immunoSEQ plates. TCRdb's copy holds only in-frame clones and misses some; the assay was immunoSEQ multiplex PCR. The table has over a million clones, 95% to 99% seen once. Germline V gene sequence: CDR1 SGHDT, CDR2 YYEEEE. V lost 7 bases and J lost 5, with 22 bases in between. This CDR3 region has 15 residues. In regard to this clone: The antigen remains unidentified.

The sample comprised naive CD4+ T cells sorted from blood. Regarding subset: CD45RA+ positively selected. The rearrangement links TRBV5-6 to TRBJ2-7; D is perhaps TRBD1 (5 bases). The receptor was isolated from a man aged 25 to 45 in good health. The CDR3, as DNA: TGTGCCAGCCGATGGGGCTCCGGTCTAAGGGACGAGCAGTACTTC. Translated, it gives CASRWGSGLRDEQYF. The full variable domain, with the rest looked up from reference TRBV5-6 and TRBJ2-7, is DAGVTQSPTHLIKTRGQQVTLRCSPKSGHDTVSWYQQALGQGPQFIFQYYEEEERQRGNFPDRFSGHQFPNYSSELNVNALLLGDSALYLCASRWGSGLRDEQYFGPGTRLTVT.